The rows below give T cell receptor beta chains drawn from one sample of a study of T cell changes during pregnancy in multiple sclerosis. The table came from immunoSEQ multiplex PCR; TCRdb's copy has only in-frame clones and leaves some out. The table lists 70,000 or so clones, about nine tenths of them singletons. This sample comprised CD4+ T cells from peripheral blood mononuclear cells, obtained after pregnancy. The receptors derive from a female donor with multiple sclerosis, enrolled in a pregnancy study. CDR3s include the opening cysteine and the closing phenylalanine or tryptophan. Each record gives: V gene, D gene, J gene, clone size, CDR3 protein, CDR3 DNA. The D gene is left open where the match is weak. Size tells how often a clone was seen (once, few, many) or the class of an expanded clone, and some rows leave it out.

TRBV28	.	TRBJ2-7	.	CASRLGTSWEQYF	TGTGCCAGCAGACTTGGGACTTCTTGGGAGCAGTACTTC
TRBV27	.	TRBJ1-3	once	CASSLGPSSGNTIYF	TGTGCCAGCAGTTTGGGGCCGAGCTCTGGAAACACCATATATTTT
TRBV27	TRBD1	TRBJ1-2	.	CASSFRTGGTTF	TGTGCCAGCAGCTTTCGGACAGGGGGAACCACCTTC
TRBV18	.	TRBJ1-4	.	CASSPRTGLDEKLFF	TGTGCCAGCTCACCTCGAACCGGGTTGGATGAAAAACTGTTTTTT
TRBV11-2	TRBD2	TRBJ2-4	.	CASSLGTSSTQYF	TGTGCCAGCAGCTTAGGGACTAGCTCAACTCAGTACTTC
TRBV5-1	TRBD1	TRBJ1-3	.	CASSGRTGTGNTIYF	TGCGCCAGCAGCGGACGGACAGGGACTGGAAACACCATATATTTT
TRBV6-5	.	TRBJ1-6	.	CASSYKGRNSPLHF	TGTGCCAGCAGTTACAAGGGGCGGAATTCACCCCTCCACTTT
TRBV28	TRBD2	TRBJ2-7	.	CASRSLGSGREEGYEQYF	TGTGCCAGCAGGTCCCTAGGTAGCGGGAGGGAGGAGGGATACGAGCAGTACTTC
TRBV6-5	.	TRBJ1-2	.	CASSYFAGAYGYTF	TGTGCCAGCAGCTACTTCGCCGGAGCGTATGGCTACACCTTC
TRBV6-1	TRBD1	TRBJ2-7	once	CASTRTGGDEQYF	TGTGCCAGCACCCGGACAGGGGGTGACGAGCAGTACTTC
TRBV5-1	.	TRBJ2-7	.	CASSFRVGDEQYF	TGCGCCAGCAGCTTTCGTGTCGGGGACGAGCAGTACTTC
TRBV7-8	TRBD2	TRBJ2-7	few	CASSSGLADKQYF	TGTGCCAGCAGCTCGGGACTAGCGGACAAGCAGTACTTC
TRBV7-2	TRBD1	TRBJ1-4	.	CASSLYRGANEKLFF	TGTGCCAGCAGCTTGTACAGGGGAGCTAATGAAAAACTGTTTTTT
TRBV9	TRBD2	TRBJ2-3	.	CASSNSGGVSTDTQYF	TGTGCCAGCAGCAATAGCGGGGGGGTTAGCACAGATACGCAGTATTTT
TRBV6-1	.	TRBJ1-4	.	CAIVATNEKLFF	TGTGCCATAGTAGCAACTAATGAAAAACTGTTTTTT
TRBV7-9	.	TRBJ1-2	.	CASSLAGDMGGYTF	TGTGCCAGCAGCTTAGCGGGAGATATGGGTGGCTACACCTTC
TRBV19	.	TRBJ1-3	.	CASSIRGKFSGNTIYF	TGTGCCAGTAGTATAAGGGGCAAATTCTCTGGAAACACCATATATTTT
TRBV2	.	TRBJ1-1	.	CASSERTGENTEAFF	TGTGCCAGCAGTGAGCGAACGGGGGAGAACACTGAAGCTTTCTTT
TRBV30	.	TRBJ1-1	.	CAWSPERSTEAFF	TGTGCCTGGAGCCCAGAAAGGAGCACTGAAGCTTTCTTT
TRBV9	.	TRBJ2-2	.	CASSVQISSNTGELFF	TGTGCCAGCAGCGTACAGATCAGTTCGAACACCGGGGAGCTGTTTTTT
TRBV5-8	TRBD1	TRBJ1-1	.	CASSPGQWNTEAFF	TGTGCCAGCAGCCCGGGACAGTGGAACACTGAAGCTTTCTTT
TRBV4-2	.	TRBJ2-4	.	CASSQDLGDVAKNIQYF	TGTGCCAGCAGCCAAGATCTTGGAGACGTAGCCAAAAACATTCAGTACTTC
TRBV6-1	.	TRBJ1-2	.	CASSEALRGLGANYGYTF	TGTGCCAGCAGTGAAGCGCTTCGAGGGCTGGGAGCTAACTATGGCTACACCTTC
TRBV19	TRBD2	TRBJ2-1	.	CASSIAGGSYNEQFF	TGTGCCAGTAGTATAGCGGGAGGCTCCTACAATGAGCAGTTCTTC
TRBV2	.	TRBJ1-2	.	CATATGFAYGYTF	TGTGCCACCGCCACAGGGTTCGCCTATGGCTACACCTTC
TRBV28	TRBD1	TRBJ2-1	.	CASSLRGTGGSYNEQFF	TGTGCCAGCAGTTTAAGAGGGACAGGGGGCTCCTACAATGAGCAGTTCTTC
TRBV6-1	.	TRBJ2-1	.	CASSEASSYNEQFF	TGTGCCAGCAGTGAAGCGAGCTCCTACAATGAGCAGTTCTTC
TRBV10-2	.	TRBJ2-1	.	CASSPVLGGEQFF	TGCGCCAGCAGTCCGGTCCTCGGCGGTGAGCAGTTCTTC
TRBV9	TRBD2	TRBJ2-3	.	CASSVFAGGFTDTQYF	TGTGCCAGCAGCGTTTTTGCGGGAGGATTCACAGATACGCAGTATTTT
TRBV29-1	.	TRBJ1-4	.	CSAVTVTEKLFF	TGCAGCGCTGTGACAGTTACTGAAAAACTGTTTTTT
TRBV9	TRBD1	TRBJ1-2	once	CASSVAGTGGANLKDGYTF	TGTGCCAGCAGCGTAGCCGGGACAGGGGGCGCAAATCTCAAAGATGGCTACACCTTC
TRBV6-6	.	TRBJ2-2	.	CASSDRMNTGELFF	TGTGCCAGCAGTGACAGGATGAACACCGGGGAGCTGTTTTTT
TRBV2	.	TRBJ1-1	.	CASSVEKGGTEAFF	TGTGCCAGCAGTGTTGAAAAGGGAGGGACTGAAGCTTTCTTT
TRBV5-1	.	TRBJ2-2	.	CASSLAGGTGELFF	TGCGCCAGCAGCTTGGCCGGGGGCACCGGGGAGCTGTTTTTT
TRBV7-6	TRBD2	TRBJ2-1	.	CASSLVGGDYYNEQFF	TGTGCCAGCAGCTTAGTAGGTGGGGACTACTACAATGAGCAGTTCTTC
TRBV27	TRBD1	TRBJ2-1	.	CASSLLGRQGGNEQFF	TGTGCCAGCAGTTTATTGGGGAGACAGGGGGGGAATGAGCAGTTCTTC
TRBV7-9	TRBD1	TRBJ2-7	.	CASSLEAGGGLRQYF	TGTGCCAGCAGCTTAGAGGCAGGGGGTGGGTTAAGGCAGTACTTC
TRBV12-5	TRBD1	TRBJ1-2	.	CASAVQGATYGYTF	TGTGCTAGTGCCGTACAGGGGGCGACCTATGGCTACACCTTC
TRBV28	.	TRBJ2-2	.	CASGVGGDRHLGELFF	TGTGCCAGCGGTGTGGGGGGGGACAGGCATCTTGGGGAGCTGTTTTTT
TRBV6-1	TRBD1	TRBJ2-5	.	CASTWTGGETQYF	TGTGCCAGCACTTGGACAGGGGGGGAGACCCAGTACTTC
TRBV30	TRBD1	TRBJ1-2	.	CAYNFWGQGNYGYTF	TGTGCCTACAACTTCTGGGGACAGGGGAACTATGGCTACACCTTC
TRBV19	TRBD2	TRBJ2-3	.	CASSVGTSGAADTQYF	TGTGCCAGTAGTGTCGGGACTAGCGGGGCCGCAGATACGCAGTATTTT
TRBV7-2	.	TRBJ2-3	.	CASNTPGAGAGDTQYF	TGTGCCAGCAACACCCCTGGGGCAGGGGCGGGAGATACGCAGTATTTT
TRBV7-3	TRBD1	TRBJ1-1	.	CASSLTGQGVEEAFF	TGTGCCAGCAGCTTAACGGGTCAGGGGGTGGAGGAAGCTTTCTTT
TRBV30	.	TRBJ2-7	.	CAWSVRHRLGEQYF	TGTGCCTGGAGTGTACGTCACAGGTTGGGCGAGCAGTACTTC
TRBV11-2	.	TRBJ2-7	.	CASSLDRSRGYEQYF	TGTGCCAGCAGCTTAGACCGGAGCCGAGGTTACGAGCAGTACTTC
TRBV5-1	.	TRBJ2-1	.	CASSLANRENEQFF	TGCGCCAGCAGCTTGGCTAACAGGGAGAATGAGCAGTTCTTC
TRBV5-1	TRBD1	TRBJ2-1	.	CASSGDHGTGRYNEQFF	TGCGCCAGCAGTGGGGACCATGGGACAGGGCGCTACAATGAGCAGTTCTTC
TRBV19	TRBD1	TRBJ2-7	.	CASSHSGTAPYEQYF	TGTGCCAGTAGCCACTCCGGGACAGCCCCCTACGAGCAGTACTTC
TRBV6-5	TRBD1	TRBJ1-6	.	CASSGQGGNSPLHF	TGTGCCAGCAGTGGACAGGGAGGGAATTCACCCCTCCACTTT